This entry features one T cell receptor beta chain sequence. Its target is not known. TCRdb independently ran MiXCR on the reads; one entry per CDR3 protein. The sample records 700,000 to 850,000 distinct CDR3 sequences, about 33% being singletons. The V gene's germline CDR1 is ENHRY and CDR2 SYGVKD. The CDR3 has 12 amino acids. Trimming cost V 5 bases and J 5 bases, with 10 bases left between them. This sample is drawn from a study of T cell repertoires in cytomegalovirus infection. Turning to the study itself: Well-studied HLA-B-restricted CMV epitopes were used in the study alongside recently identified HLA-C-restricted ones. Both CMV infection and a matching HLA type were indicated by public TCR beta signatures. Study-wide findings and caveats: Across the ex vivo response, the dominant clonotypes were HLA-C-restricted CMV-specific TCR beta clonotypes. Cumulated frequencies of public TCR beta families served to identify carriers of CMV plus the relevant HLA.

The gene calls are TRBV10-3 and TRBJ2-7; D uncertain. The material sequenced was cultured CD8+ T cells from PBMCs, taken from culture after CMV antigen stimulation. This clonotype was sampled from a human donor in good health (CMV status not recorded). Some clones in this sample may be carry-over from other donors' samples. In DNA form, the CDR3 reads TGTGCCATCAGTAGTCCGGTGGACGAGCAGTACTTC. This translates into CAISSPVDEQYF.